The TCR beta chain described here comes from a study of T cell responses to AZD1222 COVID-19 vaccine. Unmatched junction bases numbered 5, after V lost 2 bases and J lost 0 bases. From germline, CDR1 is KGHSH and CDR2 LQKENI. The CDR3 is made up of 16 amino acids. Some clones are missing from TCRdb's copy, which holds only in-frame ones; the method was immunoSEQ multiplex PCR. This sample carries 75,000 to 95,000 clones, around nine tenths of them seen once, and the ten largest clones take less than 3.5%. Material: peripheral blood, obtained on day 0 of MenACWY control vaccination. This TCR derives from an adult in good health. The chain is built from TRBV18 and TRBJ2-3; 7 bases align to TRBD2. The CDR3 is CASSPGPGLSTDTQYF. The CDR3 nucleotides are TGTGCCAGCTCACCAGGTCCGGGACTAAGCACAGATACGCAGTATTTT.